This passage covers 14 T cell receptor beta chains from one sample sequenced in a study of blood T cell repertoires in COVID-19. This table comes from immunoSEQ multiplex PCR, and its TCRdb copy is limited to in-frame clones, with some not included. This table holds under 150,000 clones, 83% found once. The source material was peripheral blood. The receptors here all came from an older man with active or convalescent COVID-19.

This rearrangement joins TRBV27 to TRBJ2-7, with TRBD1 matching over 7 bases. The V gene's germline CDR1 is MNHEY and CDR2 SMNVEV (reference sequence). The CDR3 length is 12 residues. The V segment lost 6 bases and the J segment 7 bases; nucleotides outside the gene matches: 6. In nucleotides, the CDR3 is TGTGCCAGCAGGAGACAGGGCGGAGAGCAGTACTTC. Translating it yields CASRRQGGEQYF.

The chain carries TRBV2 and TRBJ2-7; maybe TRBD1 (6 bases). From germline, CDR1 is SNHLY and CDR2 FYNNEI. There are 14 residues in the CDR3. The V end was cut by 4 bases, the J end by 6 bases, with 16 bases between. CDR3 protein: CASSVTGIESEQYF. The DNA for the CDR3 is TGTGCCAGCAGTGTAACAGGGATCGAGTCCGAGCAGTACTTC.

Only one count was recorded for this clone. This chain uses TRBV28 with TRBJ1-2; 9 bases fit TRBD1. The ends lost 5 bases at V and 1 base at J; junction bases unmatched: 8. The germline V gene has CDR1 MDHEN and CDR2 SYDVKM. The CDR3 spans 16 residues. CDR3: CASSPMGTGFNYGYTF. The CDR3 DNA reads as TGTGCCAGCAGTCCCATGGGGACAGGGTTTAACTATGGCTACACCTTC.

The chain employs TRBV4-1 and TRBJ2-2; maybe TRBD2 (6 bases). Germline CDR1 and CDR2: MGHRA and YSYEKL. The CDR3 extends over 15 amino acids. Trimming shortened V by 1 base and J by 5 bases, and 11 bases separated the two germline ends. The CDR3 reads CASSQAGVETGELFF. In DNA, the CDR3 is TGCGCCAGCAGCCAAGCGGGGGTGGAGACCGGGGAGCTGTTTTTT.

The gene calls are TRBV18 and TRBJ1-1, with a possible D match to TRBD1 (6 bases). Trimming shortened V by 6 bases and J by 1 base, and 9 bases separated the two germline ends. The CDR3 is 13 residues long. Germline V lookup: CDR1 KGHSH, CDR2 LQKENI. The CDR3 protein is CASSPGQNTEAFF. The CDR3 region has the DNA TGTGCCAGCTCGCCGGGACAGAACACTGAAGCTTTCTTT.

This chain uses TRBV7-8 with TRBJ2-5, with D tentatively TRBD2 (6 bases). The CDR3 sequence is 13 residues long. The germline CDR1 and CDR2 sequences are SGHVS and FQNEAQ. V was shortened by 5 bases and J by 4 bases, with 11 bases between the two germline ends. The CDR3 reads CASSGGLRETQYF. CDR3 nucleotides: TGTGCCAGCAGCGGGGGGTTACGAGAGACCCAGTACTTC.

The genes are TRBV5-1 and TRBJ2-5; 8 nucleotides align to TRBD1. The germline gives CDR1 SGHRS, CDR2 YFSETQ. This CDR3 spans 14 amino acids. Losses at the gene ends were 4 bases for V and 4 bases for J; bases not matched to a gene: 6. CDR3 sequence: CASSPSTGVETQYF. CDR3 bases: TGCGCCAGCAGCCCGTCGACAGGGGTAGAGACCCAGTACTTC.

This clone has ten or more counts. The CDR3 DNA reads TGTGCCAGCAGCAGGGTGGGTGCGGGGAATTCCTACGAGCAGTACTTC. It is translated as CASSRVGAGNSYEQYF. This rearrangement joins TRBV5-6 to TRBJ2-7; possibly TRBD2 for D (6 bases). The V gene's germline CDR1 is SGHDT and CDR2 YYEEEE. The CDR3 spans 16 residues. V lost 4 bases, J lost 1 base, and 18 bases lay in between.

This clone was picked up a small number of times. This sequence joins TRBV9 and TRBJ2-7; the match to TRBD1 covers 8 bases. CDR1 is SGDLS and CDR2 is YYNGEE in the germline V gene. Trimming took 3 bases from V and 4 from J; bases not matched to a gene: 6. The CDR3 loop spans 14 amino acids. The CDR3 loop reads CASSAGQGWYEQYF. The CDR3 bases are TGTGCCAGCAGCGCCGGACAGGGTTGGTACGAGCAGTACTTC.

The chain recombines TRBV19 with TRBJ2-2; weak D call: TRBD1 (6 bases). The CDR3 contains 20 residues. V lost 0 bases and J lost 0, with 20 bases in between. Germline assignment: CDR1 LNHDA and CDR2 SQIVND (reference sequence). The DNA of the CDR3 is TGTGCCAGTAGTATAGACCCCCGCCGGGACAACTATACGAACACCGGGGAGCTGTTTTTT. This gives the protein CASSIDPRRDNYTNTGELFF.

The genes are TRBV28 and TRBJ1-4; TRBD1 agrees at 10 bases. The ends lost 7 bases at V and 5 bases at J; junction bases unmatched: 4. The CDR3 totals 14 residues. CDR1 MDHEN and CDR2 SYDVKM come from the germline V gene. The CDR3 reads CASTDRGRNEKLFF. Here the CDR3 DNA reads TGTGCCAGCACAGACAGGGGGCGGAATGAAAAACTGTTTTTT.

This clone appeared once. The rearrangement links TRBV11-2 to TRBJ2-5; 8 nucleotides line up with TRBD1. Per germline, CDR1 SGHAT and CDR2 FQNNGV. The CDR3 has 17 amino acids. V lost 5 bases and J lost 4; bases outside the gene matches: 15. The CDR3 DNA follows: TGTGCCAGCAGCCGGAATGTAGCACAGGGGGGTCCAGAGACCCAGTACTTC. It yields the protein CASSRNVAQGGPETQYF.

The chain couples TRBV19 to TRBJ2-1; tentatively, D is TRBD2 (6 bases). Germline CDR1 is LNHDA and CDR2 is SQIVND (reference sequence). The CDR3 totals 14 residues. Trimming shortened V by 7 bases and J by 0 bases, and 10 bases separated the two germline ends. The CDR3 protein is CASTRDFSYNEQFF. CDR3 coding DNA: TGTGCCAGTACCAGGGACTTCTCCTACAATGAGCAGTTCTTC.

The rearrangement joins TRBV21-1 to TRBJ1-2. TRBV21-1 is marked as a pseudogene. This CDR3 comprises 12 residues. This chain's CDR3 is CASSLRGYGYTF. The CDR3, as DNA: TGTGCCAGCAGTCTCAGAGGGTATGGCTACACCTTC.